Here is one TCR beta chain with its context. Antigen specificity is unknown. Clones were sequenced by immunoSEQ multiplex PCR, and TCRdb holds only the in-frame ones, with some missing. The sample lists roughly 70,000 clones, about 91% occurring once. V lost 4 bases, J lost 5 bases, and 5 bases lay in between. The CDR3 is made up of 11 amino acids. Germline CDR1 reads LGHNT; CDR2 reads FRNRAP. The sample is drawn from a study of T cell responses to AZD1222 COVID-19 vaccine. Findings and limits, study-wide: There were vaccine-associated CD4 TCRs across spike, dominant at 160-218 and 743-854.

Here the sequenced sample was peripheral blood, taken 28 days after the second AZD1222 dose. This clonotype originated in an adult who received the AZD1222 COVID-19 vaccine. This sequence joins TRBV12-5 and TRBJ1-1; D is undetermined. The CDR3 loop is CASGWDTEAFF. In nucleotides, the CDR3 is TGTGCTAGTGGTTGGGATACTGAAGCTTTCTTT.